Detailed here is one T cell receptor (beta chain). Antigen unknown. The table came from immunoSEQ multiplex PCR; TCRdb's copy has only in-frame clones and leaves some out. The sample gives under 90,000 clones, approximately 85% of which show up once; 10% is in the top ten. The data are from a study of T cell responses to AZD1222 COVID-19 vaccine. Germline assignment: CDR1 SGHNT and CDR2 YYREEE (reference sequence). Trimming cost V 4 bases and J 5 bases; bases outside gene matches: 8. There are 14 residues in the CDR3. Study results and limitations: Reports say nearly half of spike-specific TCRs go after unmutated variant regions.

This clonotype was sampled from an adult who received the AZD1222 COVID-19 vaccine. This rearrangement joins TRBV5-4 to TRBJ2-5; 7 bases fit TRBD1. Source: peripheral blood, taken 28 days after the second AZD1222 dose. For the CDR3, the DNA is TGTGCCAGCAGCCGACTGACAGGGCGGGAGACCCAGTACTTC. This codes for CASSRLTGRETQYF. The variable domain in full, with the rest retrieved from reference TRBV5-4 and TRBJ2-5, is ETGVTQSPTHLIKTRGQQVTLRCSSQSGHNTVSWYQQALGQGPQFIFQYYREEENGRGNFPPRFSGLQFPNYSSELNVNALELDDSALYLCASSRLTGRETQYFGPGTRLLVL.